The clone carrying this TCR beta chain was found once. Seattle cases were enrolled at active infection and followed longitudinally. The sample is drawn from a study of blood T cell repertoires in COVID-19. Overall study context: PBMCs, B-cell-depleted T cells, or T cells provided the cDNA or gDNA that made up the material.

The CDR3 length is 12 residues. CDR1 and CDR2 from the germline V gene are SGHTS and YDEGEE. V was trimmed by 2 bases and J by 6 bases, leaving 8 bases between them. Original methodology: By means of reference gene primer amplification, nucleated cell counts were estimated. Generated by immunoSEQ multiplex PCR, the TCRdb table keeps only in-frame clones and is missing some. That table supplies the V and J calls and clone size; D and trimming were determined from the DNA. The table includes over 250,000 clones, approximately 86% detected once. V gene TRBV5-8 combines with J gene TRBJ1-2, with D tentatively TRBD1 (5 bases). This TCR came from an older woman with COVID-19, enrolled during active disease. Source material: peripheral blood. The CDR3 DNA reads TGTGCCAGCAGCTTACAGGACCATGGCTACACCTTC. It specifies CASSLQDHGYTF.